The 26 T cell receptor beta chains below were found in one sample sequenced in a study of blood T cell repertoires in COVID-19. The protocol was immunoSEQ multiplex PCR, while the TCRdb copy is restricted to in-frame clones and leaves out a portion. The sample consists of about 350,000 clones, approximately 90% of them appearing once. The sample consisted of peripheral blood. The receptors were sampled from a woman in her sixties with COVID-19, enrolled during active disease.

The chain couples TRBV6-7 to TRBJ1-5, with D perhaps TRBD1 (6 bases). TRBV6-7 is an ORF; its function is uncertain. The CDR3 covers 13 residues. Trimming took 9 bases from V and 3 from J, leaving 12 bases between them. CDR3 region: CARWDTDNQPQHF. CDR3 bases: TGTGCCAGATGGGACACTGACAATCAGCCCCAGCATTTT.

DNA for the CDR3: TGTGCCAGCTCACCCGGTATCCACGAGCAGTACTTC. As protein: CASSPGIHEQYF. J is TRBJ2-7 and V is TRBV18; D is unclear. This CDR3 has 12 residues. The V gene's germline CDR1 is KGHSH and CDR2 LQKENI. Trimming took 3 bases from V and 5 from J, leaving 8 bases between them.

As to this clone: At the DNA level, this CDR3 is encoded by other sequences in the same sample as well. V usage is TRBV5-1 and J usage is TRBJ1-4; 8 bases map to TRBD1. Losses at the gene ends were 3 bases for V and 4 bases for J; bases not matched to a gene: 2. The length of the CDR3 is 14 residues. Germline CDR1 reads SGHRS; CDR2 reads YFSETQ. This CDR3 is CASSSGQGNEKLFF. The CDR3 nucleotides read TGCGCCAGCAGCTCCGGACAGGGTAATGAAAAACTGTTTTTT. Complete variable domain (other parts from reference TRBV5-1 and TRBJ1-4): KAGVTQTPRYLIKTRGQQVTLSCSPISGHRSVSWYQQTPGQGLQFLFEYFSETQRNKGNFPGRFSGRQFSNSRSEMNVSTLELGDSALYLCASSSGQGNEKLFFGSGTQLSVL.

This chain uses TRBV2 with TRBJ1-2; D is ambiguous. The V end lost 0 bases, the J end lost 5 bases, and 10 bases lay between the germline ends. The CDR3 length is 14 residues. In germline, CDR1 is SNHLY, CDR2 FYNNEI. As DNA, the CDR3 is TGTGCCAGCAGTGAAGCGAGCATGCTATATGGCTACACCTTC. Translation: CASSEASMLYGYTF.

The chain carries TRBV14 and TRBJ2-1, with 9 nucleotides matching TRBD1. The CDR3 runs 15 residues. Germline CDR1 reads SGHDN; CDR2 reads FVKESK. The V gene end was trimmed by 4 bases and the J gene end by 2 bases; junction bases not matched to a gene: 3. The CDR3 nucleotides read TGTGCCAGCAGCCCTTACAGGGGGCCCTACAATGAGCAGTTCTTC. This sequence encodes CASSPYRGPYNEQFF.

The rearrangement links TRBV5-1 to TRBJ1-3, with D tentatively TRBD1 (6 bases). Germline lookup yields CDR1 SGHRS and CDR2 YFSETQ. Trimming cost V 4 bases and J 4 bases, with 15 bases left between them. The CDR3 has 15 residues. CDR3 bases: TGCGCCAGCAGCGTCGAGGGGGTTAGGGGAAACACCATATATTTT. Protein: CASSVEGVRGNTIYF.

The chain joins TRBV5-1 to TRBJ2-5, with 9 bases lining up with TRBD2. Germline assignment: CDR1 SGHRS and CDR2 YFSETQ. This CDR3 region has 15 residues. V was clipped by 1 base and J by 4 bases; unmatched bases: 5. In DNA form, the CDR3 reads TGCGCCAGCAGCTTGCCTAGCGGGGTTTCAGAGACCCAGTACTTC. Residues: CASSLPSGVSETQYF.

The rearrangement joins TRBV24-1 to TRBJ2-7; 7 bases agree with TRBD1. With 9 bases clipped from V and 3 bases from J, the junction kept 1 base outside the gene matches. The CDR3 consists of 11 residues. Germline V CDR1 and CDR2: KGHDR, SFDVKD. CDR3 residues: CATGQDYEQYF. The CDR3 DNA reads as TGTGCCACCGGACAGGACTACGAGCAGTACTTC.

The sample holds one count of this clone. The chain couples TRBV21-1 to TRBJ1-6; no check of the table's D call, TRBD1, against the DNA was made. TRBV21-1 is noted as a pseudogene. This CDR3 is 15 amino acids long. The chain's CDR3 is CASPQGPLYNSPLHF. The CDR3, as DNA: TGTGCCAGCCCCCAGGGCCCCCTCTATAATTCACCCCTCCACTTT.

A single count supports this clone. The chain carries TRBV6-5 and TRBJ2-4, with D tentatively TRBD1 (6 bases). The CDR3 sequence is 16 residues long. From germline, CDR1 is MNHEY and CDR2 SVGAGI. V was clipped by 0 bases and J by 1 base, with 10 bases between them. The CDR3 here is CASSYSQGTAKNIQYF. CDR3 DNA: TGTGCCAGCAGTTACTCTCAGGGGACGGCCAAAAACATTCAGTACTTC.

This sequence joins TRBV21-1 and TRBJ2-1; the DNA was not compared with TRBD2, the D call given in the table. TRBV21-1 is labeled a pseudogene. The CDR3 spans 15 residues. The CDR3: CASGGSGGLYNEQFF. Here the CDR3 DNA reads TGTGCCAGCGGGGGTAGCGGGGGGCTTTACAATGAGCAGTTCTTC.

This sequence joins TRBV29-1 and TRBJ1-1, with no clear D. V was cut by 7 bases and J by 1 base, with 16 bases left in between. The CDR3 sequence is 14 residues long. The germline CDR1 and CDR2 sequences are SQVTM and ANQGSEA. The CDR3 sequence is CSAFFQSPNTEAFF. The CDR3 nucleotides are TGCAGCGCTTTCTTTCAAAGCCCGAACACTGAAGCTTTCTTT.

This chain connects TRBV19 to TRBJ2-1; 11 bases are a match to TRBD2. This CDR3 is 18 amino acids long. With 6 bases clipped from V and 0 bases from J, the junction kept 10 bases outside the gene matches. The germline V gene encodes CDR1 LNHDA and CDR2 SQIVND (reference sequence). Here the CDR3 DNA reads TGTGCCAGTAGCCCTAGCGGGGGGCATCACAGCTCCTACAATGAGCAGTTCTTC. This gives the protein CASSPSGGHHSSYNEQFF.

CDR3 coding DNA: TGCGCCAGCAGCCAGGGAGGTCCGGGACAGGGGATCTCTGGGGCCAACGTCCTGACTTTC. It codes for CASSQGGPGQGISGANVLTF. V usage is TRBV4-1 and J usage is TRBJ2-6, with 10 nucleotides matching TRBD1. The CDR3 sequence is 20 residues long. The V and J ends lost 3 bases and 0 bases, in that order; junction bases with no gene match: 11. In germline, CDR1 is MGHRA, CDR2 YSYEKL.

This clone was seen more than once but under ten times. CDR3 residues: CTSSQDIGGTGELFF. The CDR3 bases are TGCACCAGCAGCCAAGATATCGGGGGCACCGGGGAGCTGTTTTTT. The rearrangement uses TRBV1 and TRBJ2-2; TRBD2 was called by the table and not checked on the DNA. TRBV1 is a documented pseudogene. This CDR3 region has 15 residues.

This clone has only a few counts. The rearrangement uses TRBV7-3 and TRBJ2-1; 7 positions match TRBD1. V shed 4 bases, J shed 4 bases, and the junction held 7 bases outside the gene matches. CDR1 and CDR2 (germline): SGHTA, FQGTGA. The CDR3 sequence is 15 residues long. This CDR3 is CASSSGTVPYNEQFF. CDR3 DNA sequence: TGTGCCAGCAGCTCAGGGACAGTCCCTTACAATGAGCAGTTCTTC.

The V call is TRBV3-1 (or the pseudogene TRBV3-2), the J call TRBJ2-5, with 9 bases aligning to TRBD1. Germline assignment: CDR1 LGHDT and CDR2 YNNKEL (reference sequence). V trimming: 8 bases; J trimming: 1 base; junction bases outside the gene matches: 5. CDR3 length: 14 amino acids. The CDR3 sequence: CASGDRAVQETQYF. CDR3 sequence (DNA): TGTGCCAGCGGGGACAGGGCGGTCCAAGAGACCCAGTACTTC.

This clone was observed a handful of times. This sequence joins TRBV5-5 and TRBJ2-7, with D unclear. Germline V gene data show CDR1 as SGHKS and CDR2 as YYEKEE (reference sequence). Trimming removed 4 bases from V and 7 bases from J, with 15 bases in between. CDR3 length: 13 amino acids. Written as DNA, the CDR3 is TGTGCCAGCAGCCCCTACGCGCCCGGGGAGCAGTACTTC. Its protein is CASSPYAPGEQYF.

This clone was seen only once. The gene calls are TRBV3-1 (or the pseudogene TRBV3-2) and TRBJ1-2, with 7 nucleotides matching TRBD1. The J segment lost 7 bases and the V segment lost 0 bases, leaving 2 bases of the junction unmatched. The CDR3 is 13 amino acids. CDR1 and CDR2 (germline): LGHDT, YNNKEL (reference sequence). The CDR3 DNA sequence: TGTGCCAGCAGCCAAGACTACAGGGGTGGCTACACCTTC. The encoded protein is CASSQDYRGGYTF.

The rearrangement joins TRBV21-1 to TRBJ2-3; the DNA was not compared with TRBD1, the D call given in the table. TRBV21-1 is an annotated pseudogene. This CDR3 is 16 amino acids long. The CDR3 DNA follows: TGTGCCAGCAGCAGAACTACCGGACATGAGACAGATACGCAGTATTTT. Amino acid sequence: CASSRTTGHETDTQYF.

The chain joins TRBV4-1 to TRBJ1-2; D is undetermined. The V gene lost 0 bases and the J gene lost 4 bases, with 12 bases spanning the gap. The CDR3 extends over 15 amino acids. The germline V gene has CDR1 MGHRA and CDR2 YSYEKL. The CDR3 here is CASSQDDSPIYGYTF. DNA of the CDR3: TGCGCCAGCAGCCAAGACGATAGTCCTATCTATGGCTACACCTTC.

CDR3 sequence (DNA): TGTGCCAGCAGCTTGACTAGCGGGTCCAATGAGCAGTTCTTC. This gives the protein CASSLTSGSNEQFF. The chain uses TRBV11-2 and TRBJ2-1; TRBD2 matches 10 bases. V was pared by 3 bases and J by 6 bases, with 2 bases of the junction left unmatched. Germline CDR1 SGHAT, CDR2 FQNNGV. This CDR3 contains 14 residues. Complete variable domain (other parts from reference TRBV11-2 and TRBJ2-1): EAGVAQSPRYKIIEKRQSVAFWCNPISGHATLYWYQQILGQGPKLLIQFQNNGVVDDSQLPKDRFSAERLKGVDSTLKIQPAKLEDSAVYLCASSLTSGSNEQFFGPGTRLTVL.

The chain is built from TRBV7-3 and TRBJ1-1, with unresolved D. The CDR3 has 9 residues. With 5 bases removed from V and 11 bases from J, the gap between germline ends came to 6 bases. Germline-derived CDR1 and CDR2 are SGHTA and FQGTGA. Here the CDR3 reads CASSGEAFF. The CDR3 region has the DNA TGTGCCAGCAGCGGGGAGGCTTTCTTT. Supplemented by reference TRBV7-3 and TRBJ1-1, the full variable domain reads GAGVSQTPSNKVTEKGKYVELRCDPISGHTALYWYRQSLGQGPEFLIYFQGTGAADDSGLPNDRFFAVRPEGSVSTLKIQRTERGDSAVYLCASSGEAFFGQGTRLTVV.

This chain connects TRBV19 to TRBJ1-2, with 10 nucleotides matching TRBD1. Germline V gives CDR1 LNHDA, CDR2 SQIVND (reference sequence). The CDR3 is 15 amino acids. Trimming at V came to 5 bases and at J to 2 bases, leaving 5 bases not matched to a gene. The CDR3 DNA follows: TGTGCCAGTAGTGACAGGGGGCGCGAAAACTATGGCTACACCTTC. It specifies CASSDRGRENYGYTF.

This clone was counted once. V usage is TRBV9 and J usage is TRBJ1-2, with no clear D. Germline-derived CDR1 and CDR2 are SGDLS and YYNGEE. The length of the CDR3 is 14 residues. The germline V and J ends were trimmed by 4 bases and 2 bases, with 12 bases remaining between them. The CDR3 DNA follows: TGTGCCAGCAGCCCCGAAGGAGGGAACTATGGCTACACCTTC. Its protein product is CASSPEGGNYGYTF.

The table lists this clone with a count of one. This CDR3 is CASSLSGGDVEQFF. CDR3 DNA: TGTGCCAGCAGCTTATCGGGGGGGGACGTTGAGCAGTTCTTC. The genes are TRBV7-2 and TRBJ2-1; TRBD2 matches at 8 bases. The CDR3 consists of 14 residues. V gave up 2 bases and J gave up 9 bases; unmatched junction bases: 6. From germline, CDR1 is SGHTA and CDR2 FQGNSA.